This T cell receptor beta chain was sequenced for a study of blood T cell repertoires in COVID-19 (dated by TCRdb to the early 2020s). Broadly, across the study: Samples covering the acute and convalescent phases of COVID-19 were provided by collaborators in the United States, Italy and Spain. Where available, HLA class I and class II types were obtained from metadata supplied by the sample provider rather than from assay-based typing. The prospective study material was composed of cDNA or gDNA derived from T cells, B-cell-depleted T cells, or PBMCs. Samples came from the ongoing ImmuneRACE study (first 160 participants) plus 1,254 subjects from 6 global collaborators. A freely available public database, intended as a resource for researchers studying the immune response to SARS-CoV-2, is where the repertoires were released. Sample metadata almost always included a de-identified subject ID, COVID-19 status, age in years and sex. Subjects who had been exposed to COVID-19, were actively infected with it, or had recovered from it provided the deeply sampled blood TCRbeta repertoires that made up the dataset. Broader findings and caveats from the paper: The amount of clinical and demographic metadata varied by source and participant and was provided uncurated.

TCRbeta CDR3 regions were amplified from genomic DNA by means of the immunoSEQ Assay, a bias-controlled multiplex PCR. The paper's data handling went like this. The number of nucleated cells in each sample was estimated from the amplification of reference gene primers within the assay. Sequence reads were collapsed and filtered to measure the absolute abundance of every unique TCRbeta CDR3 rearrangement. For each sample, productive Simpson clonality was calculated as the square root of Simpson's diversity index across productive rearrangements. As stored in TCRdb, this immuneACCESS dataset retains in-frame rearrangements with V and J assigned. A fraction of the clones does not appear; measured against another copy, unresolved V genes explain less than half of the discrepancy, and the remainder lacks a known reason. Clone size and the V and J calls come from that table; the DNA yielded D and trimming. For this sample there are about 50,000 clones; more than 90% appear just once. 3% to 4% of the sample comes from the top ten.

Each collaborating institution followed its own protocols to collect whole blood in K2EDTA tubes. For TCRbeta analysis, collaborator samples were shipped as frozen whole blood, as isolated PBMCs, or as DNA extracted from either sample type. At the junction V is shortened by 3 bases and J by 2 bases; bases outside the gene matches: 3. The germline V gene gives CDR1 as ENHRY and CDR2 as SYGVKD. The CDR3 contains 14 residues, cysteine and phenylalanine counted. Only the CDR3 portion is preserved as DNA: 42 bases, with reading frame beginning at the first base. This clone came up once. It lacks a known antigen. Base-call qualities are not available, and no considerably larger clone is one nucleotide away.

The sequencing input was peripheral blood. The receptor comes from a human donor in a cohort sampled during active COVID-19. Recombination joined TRBV10-3 with TRBJ1-2; a stretch of 7 junction bases matches TRBD1. CDR3 loop: CAISDLQGNYGYTF. The DNA sequence is given as TGTGCCATCAGTGATTTACAGGGGAACTATGGCTACACCTTC.